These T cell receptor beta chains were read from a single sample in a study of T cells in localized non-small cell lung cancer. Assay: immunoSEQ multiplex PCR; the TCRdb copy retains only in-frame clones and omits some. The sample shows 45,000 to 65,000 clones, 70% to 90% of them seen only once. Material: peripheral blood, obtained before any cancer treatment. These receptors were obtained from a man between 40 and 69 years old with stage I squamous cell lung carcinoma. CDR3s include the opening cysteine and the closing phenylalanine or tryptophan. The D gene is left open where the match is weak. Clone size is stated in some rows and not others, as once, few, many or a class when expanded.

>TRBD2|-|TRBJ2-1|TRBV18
TGTGCCAGCTCACCATCGTCAGCGGGAGGGCCGAAAGCCTACAATGAGCAGTTCTTC
CASSPSSAGGPKAYNEQFF
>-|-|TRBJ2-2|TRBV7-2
TGTGCCAGCAGCTTTTATTTAGGGGAGCTGTTTTTT
CASSFYLGELFF
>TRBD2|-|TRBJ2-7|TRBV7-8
TGTGCCAGCAGCTTAAGGGTCGGCACTAGCGGTAACTACGAGCAGTACTTC
CASSLRVGTSGNYEQYF
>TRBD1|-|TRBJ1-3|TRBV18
TGTGCCAGCTCAAGCCCCGGGACAGGGGCTGGAAACACCATATATTTT
CASSSPGTGAGNTIYF
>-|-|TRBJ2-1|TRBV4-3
TGCGCCAGCAGCCAGAGTCCAAACAGGGGAGGCGAGCAGTTCTTC
CASSQSPNRGGEQFF
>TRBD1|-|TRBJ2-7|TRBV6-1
TGTGCCGGGCGCCTCACCGGGACAGGGGGGTCGGAGCAGTACTTC
CAGRLTGTGGSEQYF
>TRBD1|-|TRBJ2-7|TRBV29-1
TGCAGCGTCAACACAGGGGGCTCCCCCTACGAGCAGTACTTC
CSVNTGGSPYEQYF
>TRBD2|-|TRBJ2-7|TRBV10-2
TGCGCCAGCAAACTAGCGAGCTCCTACGAGCAGTACTTC
CASKLASSYEQYF
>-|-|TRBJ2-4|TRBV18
TGTGCCAGCTCACCACCCTCCCGAGGACCCTTTGGCAAAAACATTCAGTACTTC
CASSPPSRGPFGKNIQYF
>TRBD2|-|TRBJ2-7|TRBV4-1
TGCGCCAGCAGCCAAGGTTTAACTAGCGGGTACGAGCAGTACTTC
CASSQGLTSGYEQYF
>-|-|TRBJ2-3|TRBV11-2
TGTGCCAGCAGCTTGGCTGCGGGGACGGATACGCAGTATTTT
CASSLAAGTDTQYF
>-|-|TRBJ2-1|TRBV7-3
TGTGCCAGCAGCTTAAATTCAGTAGCGGACAATGAGCAGTTCTTC
CASSLNSVADNEQFF
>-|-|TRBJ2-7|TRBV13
TGTGCCAGCACCTCAGGGGGGACAGCGAGCTCCTACGAGCAGTACTTC
CASTSGGTASSYEQYF
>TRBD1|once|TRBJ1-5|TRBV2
TGTGCCAGCAGTGGACAGGGACGAAATCAGCCCCAGCATTTT
CASSGQGRNQPQHF
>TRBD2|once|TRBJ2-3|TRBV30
TGTGCCTGGGAGACTAGCCCGAGCACAGATACGCAGTATTTT
CAWETSPSTDTQYF
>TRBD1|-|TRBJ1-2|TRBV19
TGTGCCAGTAGGCTCCGGGACAGTGAGGGACCCTATGGCTACACCTTC
CASRLRDSEGPYGYTF
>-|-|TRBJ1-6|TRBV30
TGTGCCTTAGGAGAGGGGGGACAATCACCCCTCCACTTT
CALGEGGQSPLHF
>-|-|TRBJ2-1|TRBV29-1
TGCAGCGGGAGGGAAAATGAGCAGTTCTTC
CSGRENEQFF
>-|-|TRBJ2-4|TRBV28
TGTGCCAGCAGTTTAGGGGGCGAGAGGTTTCACATTCAGTACTTC
CASSLGGERFHIQYF
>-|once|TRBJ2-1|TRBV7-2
TGTGCCAGCACCCGGCATGGTAGCTCCTACAATGAGCAGTTCTTC
CASTRHGSSYNEQFF
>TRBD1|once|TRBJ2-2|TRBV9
TGTGCCAGCAGCGTAGGGACAGGGGCGAACACCGGGGAGCTGTTTTTT
CASSVGTGANTGELFF
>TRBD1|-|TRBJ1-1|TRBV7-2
TGTGCCAGCAGCTTCGGTGGGACAGGGGGCATAACTGAAGCTTTCTTT
CASSFGGTGGITEAFF
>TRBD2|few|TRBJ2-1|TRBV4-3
TGCGCCAGCAGCCAAGTGACTAGCGGGGACCCCAATGAGCAGTTCTTC
CASSQVTSGDPNEQFF
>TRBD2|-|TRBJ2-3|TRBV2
TGTGCCAGCATTGGGACTAGCTTTCGATCAGATACGCAGTATTTT
CASIGTSFRSDTQYF
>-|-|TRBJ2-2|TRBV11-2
TGTGCCAGCAGCTTAGTCGGCAGGACGAACACCGGGGAGCTGTTTTTT
CASSLVGRTNTGELFF
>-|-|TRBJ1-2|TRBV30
TGTGCCTGGAGTGTATTCGACTATGGCTACACCTTC
CAWSVFDYGYTF
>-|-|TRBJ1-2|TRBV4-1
TGCGCCAGCAGTCATACCGGGACTGGCTATGGCTACACCTTC
CASSHTGTGYGYTF
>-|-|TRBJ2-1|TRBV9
TGTGCCAGCAGCCCTCATGGGGGCTCCTACAATGAGCAGTTCTTC
CASSPHGGSYNEQFF